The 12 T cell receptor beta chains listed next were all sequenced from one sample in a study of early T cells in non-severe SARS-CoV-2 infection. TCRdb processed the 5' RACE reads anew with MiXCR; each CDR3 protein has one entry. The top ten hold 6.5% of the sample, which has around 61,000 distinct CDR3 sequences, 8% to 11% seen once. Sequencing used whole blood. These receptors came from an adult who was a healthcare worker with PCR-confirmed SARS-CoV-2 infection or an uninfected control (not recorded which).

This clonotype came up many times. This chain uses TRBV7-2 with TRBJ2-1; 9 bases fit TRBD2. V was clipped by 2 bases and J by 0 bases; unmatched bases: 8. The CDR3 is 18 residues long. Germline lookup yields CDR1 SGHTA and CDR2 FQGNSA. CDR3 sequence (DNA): TGTGCCAGCAGCTTACAAGCGGGAGGATCGAGCTCCTACAATGAGCAGTTCTTC. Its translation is CASSLQAGGSSSYNEQFF.

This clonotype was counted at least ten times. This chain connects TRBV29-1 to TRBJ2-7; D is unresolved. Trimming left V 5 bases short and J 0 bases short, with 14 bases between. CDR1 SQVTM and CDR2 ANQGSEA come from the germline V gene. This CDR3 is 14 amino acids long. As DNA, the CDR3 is TGCAGCGTTAAAGGCCTAGTAAACTCCTACGAGCAGTACTTC. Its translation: CSVKGLVNSYEQYF.

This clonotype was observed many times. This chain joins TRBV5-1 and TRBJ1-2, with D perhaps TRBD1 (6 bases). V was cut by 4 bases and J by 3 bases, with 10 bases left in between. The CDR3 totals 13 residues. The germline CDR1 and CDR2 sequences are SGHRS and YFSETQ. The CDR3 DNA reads TGCGCCAGCAGCCCGGACAGCGACTATGGCTACACCTTC. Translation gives CASSPDSDYGYTF.

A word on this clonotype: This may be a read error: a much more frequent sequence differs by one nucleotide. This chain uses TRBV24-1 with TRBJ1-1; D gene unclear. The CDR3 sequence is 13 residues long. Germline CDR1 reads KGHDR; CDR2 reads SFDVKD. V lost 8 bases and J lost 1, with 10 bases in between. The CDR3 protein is CATIGQPNTEAFF. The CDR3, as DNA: TGTGCCACCATAGGCCAGCCGAACACTGAAGCTTTCTTT.

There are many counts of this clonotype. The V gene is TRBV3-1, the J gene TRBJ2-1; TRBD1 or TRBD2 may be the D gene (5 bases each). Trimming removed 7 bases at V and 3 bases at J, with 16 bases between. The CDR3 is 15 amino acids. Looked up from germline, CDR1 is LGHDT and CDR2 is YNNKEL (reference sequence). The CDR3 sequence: CASTSRDLGYNEQFF. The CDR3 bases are TGTGCCAGCACAAGCCGGGACCTCGGCTACAATGAGCAGTTCTTC.

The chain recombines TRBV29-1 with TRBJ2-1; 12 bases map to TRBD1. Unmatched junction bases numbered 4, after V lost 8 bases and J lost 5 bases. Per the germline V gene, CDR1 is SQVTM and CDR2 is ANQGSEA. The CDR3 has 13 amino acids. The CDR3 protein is CSLGQGANNEQFF. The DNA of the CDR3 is TGCAGCCTGGGACAGGGGGCAAACAATGAGCAGTTCTTC.

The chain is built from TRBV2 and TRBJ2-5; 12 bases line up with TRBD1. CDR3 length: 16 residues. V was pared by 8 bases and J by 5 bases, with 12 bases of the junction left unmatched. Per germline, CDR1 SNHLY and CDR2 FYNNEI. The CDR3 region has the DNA TGTGCCAGCCTCCGACAAGGGACAGGGGGCTTGGAGACCCAGTACTTC. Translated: CASLRQGTGGLETQYF. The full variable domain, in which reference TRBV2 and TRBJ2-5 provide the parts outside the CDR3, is EPEVTQTPSHQVTQMGQEVILRCVPISNHLYFYWYRQILGQKVEFLVSFYNNEISEKSEIFDDQFSVERPDGSNFTLKIRSTKLEDSAMYFCASLRQGTGGLETQYFGPGTRLLVL.

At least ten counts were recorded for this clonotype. The CDR3 region has the DNA TGTGCCACCAGCCTAGAACCGGCCTACGAGCAGTACTTC. The encoded protein is CATSLEPAYEQYF. This sequence joins TRBV15 and TRBJ2-7; the D is unclear. From germline, CDR1 is LNHNV and CDR2 YYDKDF (reference sequence). The CDR3 spans 13 residues. V shed 5 bases and J shed 2 bases, with 10 bases lying between them. The variable domain in full, completed from reference TRBV15 and TRBJ2-7, reads DAMVIQNPRYQVTQFGKPVTLSCSQTLNHNVMYWYQQKSSQAPKLLFHYYDKDFNNEADTPDNFQSRRPNTSFCFLDIRSPGLGDTAMYLCATSLEPAYEQYFGPGTRLTVT.

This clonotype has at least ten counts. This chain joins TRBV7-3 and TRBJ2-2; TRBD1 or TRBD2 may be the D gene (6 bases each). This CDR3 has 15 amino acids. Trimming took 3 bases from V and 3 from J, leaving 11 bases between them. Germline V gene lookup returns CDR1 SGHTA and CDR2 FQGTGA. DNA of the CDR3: TGTGCCAGCAGCTTTTTGGGGGGCGACACCGGGGAGCTGTTTTTT. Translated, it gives CASSFLGGDTGELFF.

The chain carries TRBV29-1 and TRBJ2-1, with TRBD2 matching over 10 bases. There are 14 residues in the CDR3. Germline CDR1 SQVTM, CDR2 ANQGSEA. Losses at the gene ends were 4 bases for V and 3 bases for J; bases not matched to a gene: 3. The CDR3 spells CSVAGLAVYNEQFF. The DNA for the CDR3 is TGCAGCGTTGCCGGACTAGCGGTCTACAATGAGCAGTTCTTC.

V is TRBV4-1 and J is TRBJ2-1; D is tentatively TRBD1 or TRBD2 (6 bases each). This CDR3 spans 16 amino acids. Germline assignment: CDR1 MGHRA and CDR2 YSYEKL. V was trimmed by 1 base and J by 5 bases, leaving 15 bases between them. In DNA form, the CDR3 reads TGCGCCAGCAGCCAAGGGACAGCTGGAGGGGACAATGAGCAGTTCTTC. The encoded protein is CASSQGTAGGDNEQFF.

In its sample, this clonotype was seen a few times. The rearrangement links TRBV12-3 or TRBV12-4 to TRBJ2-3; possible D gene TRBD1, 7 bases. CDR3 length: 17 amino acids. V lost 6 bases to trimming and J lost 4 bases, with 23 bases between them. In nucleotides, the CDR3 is TGTGCCAGCAGGAAAAGACAGGGAGGTGTCATGCCAGATACGCAGTATTTT. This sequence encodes CASRKRQGGVMPDTQYF.